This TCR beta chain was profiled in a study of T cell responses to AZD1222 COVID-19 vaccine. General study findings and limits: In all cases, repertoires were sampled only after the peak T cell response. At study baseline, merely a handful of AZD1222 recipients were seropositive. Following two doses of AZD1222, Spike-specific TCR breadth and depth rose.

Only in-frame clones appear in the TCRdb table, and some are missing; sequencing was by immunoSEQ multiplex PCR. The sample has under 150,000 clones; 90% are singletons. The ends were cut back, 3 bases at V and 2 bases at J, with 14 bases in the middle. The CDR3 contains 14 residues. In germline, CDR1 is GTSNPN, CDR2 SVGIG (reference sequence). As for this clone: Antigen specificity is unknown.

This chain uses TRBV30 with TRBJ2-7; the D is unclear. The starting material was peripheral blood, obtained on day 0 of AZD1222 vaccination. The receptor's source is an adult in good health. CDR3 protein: CAWSGFEVTYEQYF. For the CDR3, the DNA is TGTGCCTGGAGCGGATTTGAAGTTACCTACGAGCAGTACTTC. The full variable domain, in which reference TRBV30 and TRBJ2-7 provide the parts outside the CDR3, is SQTIHQWPATLVQPVGSPLSLECTVEGTSNPNLYWYRQAAGRGLQLLFYSVGIGQISSEVPQNLSASRPQDRQFILSSKKLLLSDSGFYLCAWSGFEVTYEQYFGPGTRLTVT.